These 19 T cell receptor beta chains were all obtained from the same sample, sequenced in a study of sequential checkpoint blockade in melanoma. Treatment here: randomized to nivolumab then ipilimumab (arm A) or the reverse (arm B). Generated by immunoSEQ multiplex PCR, the TCRdb table keeps only in-frame clones and is missing some. The sample includes 12,000 or so clones, 26% of them seen just once. The sample in question was tumor tissue (inferred from file names), obtained from a patient given nivolumab and ipilimumab in sequence. The source is a human donor with melanoma.

V is TRBV10-2 and J is TRBJ1-5, with a possible D match to TRBD1 (6 bases). V dropped 1 base and J dropped 4 bases, with 11 bases sitting between them. The CDR3 runs 15 residues. Germline V gene data show CDR1 as WSHSY and CDR2 as SAAADI. The CDR3 DNA is TGCGCCAGCAGTGAGTTTGGGGGGCGGAATCAGCCCCAGCATTTT. Translating it yields CASSEFGGRNQPQHF.

The rearrangement links TRBV11-3 to TRBJ2-3; D not certain. Germline V gives CDR1 SGHNT, CDR2 YENEEA. The V end lost 5 bases, the J end lost 4 bases, and 13 bases lay between the germline ends. The CDR3 runs to 14 residues. For the CDR3, the DNA is TGTGCCAGCAGCATCGGACGGCGCGCAGATACGCAGTATTTT. Its protein product is CASSIGRRADTQYF.

This clone was detected only a few times. This chain uses TRBV28 with TRBJ2-2, with TRBD1 matching 8 bases. The CDR3 totals 15 residues. V was clipped by 3 bases and J by 3 bases; unmatched bases: 3. Germline V gene data show CDR1 as MDHEN and CDR2 as SYDVKM. The CDR3 spells CASSFTDRDTGELFF. The CDR3 DNA is TGTGCCAGCAGTTTTACGGACAGGGACACCGGGGAGCTGTTTTTT.

The sample holds a few counts of this clone. This sequence joins TRBV1 and TRBJ1-1. TRBV1 is termed a pseudogene. CDR3 size: 15 residues. The CDR3 reads CASSSEGRLVGEAFF. In nucleotides, the CDR3 is TGCGCCAGCAGTTCTGAGGGACGACTTGTTGGTGAAGCTTTCTTT.

The gene calls are TRBV29-1 and TRBJ2-1; TRBD1 matches 9 bases. This CDR3 region has 14 residues. After removal of 4 bases from V and 3 bases from J, the junction contained 4 bases not matched to a gene. CDR1 is SQVTM, CDR2 ANQGSEA, per germline. The CDR3 DNA reads TGCAGCGTTGGGACAGGGGTAATCTACAATGAGCAGTTCTTC. This codes for CSVGTGVIYNEQFF.

This clone was seen a few times. J is TRBJ1-3 and V is TRBV2; D might be TRBD1 (6 bases). CDR3 length: 15 residues. The V and J ends lost 10 bases and 0 bases respectively, with 16 bases between them. Germline CDR1 and CDR2: SNHLY and FYNNEI. CDR3 protein: CAIPLGGLSGNTIYF. The CDR3 DNA follows: TGTGCCATTCCTCTTGGGGGCCTCTCTGGAAACACCATATATTTT.

This clone occurred a few times. This chain joins TRBV11-3 and TRBJ1-3; no reliable D call. Trimming pared 3 bases from V and 2 bases from J, leaving 11 bases between. This CDR3 contains 15 residues. The V gene's germline CDR1 is SGHNT and CDR2 YENEEA. The CDR3 sequence: CASSFPNRPGNTIYF. The CDR3 bases are TGTGCCAGCAGCTTCCCGAACAGACCTGGAAACACCATATATTTT.

The genes are TRBV28 and TRBJ1-1, with 12 positions matching TRBD1. CDR3 length: 15 amino acids. The germline V gene encodes CDR1 MDHEN and CDR2 SYDVKM. V dropped 3 bases and J dropped 6; count of bases not matched to a gene: 5. The DNA of the CDR3 is TGTGCCAGCAGTTTGCCGGGACAGGGGGCAGCTGAAGCTTTCTTT. Translation gives CASSLPGQGAAEAFF. Using reference TRBV28 and TRBJ1-1 for the parts outside the CDR3, the full variable domain is DVKVTQSSRYLVKRTGEKVFLECVQDMDHENMFWYRQDPGLGLRLIYFSYDVKMKEKGDIPEGYSVSREKKERFSLILESASTNQTSMYLCASSLPGQGAAEAFFGQGTRLTVV.

This clone was counted between two and nine times. The gene calls are TRBV11-3 and TRBJ2-7; a weak D match, TRBD2 (5 bases). The germline V gene encodes CDR1 SGHNT and CDR2 YENEEA. CDR3 length: 16 residues. The V end was cut by 3 bases, the J end by 0 bases, with 15 bases between. This CDR3 is CASSFPALALSYEQYF. CDR3 DNA sequence: TGTGCCAGCAGCTTTCCAGCCCTAGCTCTCTCCTACGAGCAGTACTTC. The complete variable domain, with remaining parts taken from reference TRBV11-3 and TRBJ2-7, reads EAGVVQSPRYKIIEKKQPVAFWCNPISGHNTLYWYLQNLGQGPELLIRYENEEAVDDSQLPKDRFSAERLKGVDSTLKIQPAELGDSAVYLCASSFPALALSYEQYFGPGTRLTVT.

There are a few counts of this clone. The chain couples TRBV18 to TRBJ2-3, with TRBD2 matching 8 bases. Germline V gene sequence: CDR1 KGHSH, CDR2 LQKENI. The CDR3 is made up of 16 amino acids. Trimming removed 2 bases from V and 2 bases from J; junction bases left unmatched: 6. The CDR3: CASSPTSGGTTDTQYF. In DNA form, the CDR3 reads TGTGCCAGCTCACCAACCAGCGGGGGAACCACAGATACGCAGTATTTT.

In its sample, this clone was seen many times. Other DNA sequences in the same sample also yield this CDR3. This chain links TRBV19 with TRBJ1-1; D uncertain. Germline CDR1 and CDR2: LNHDA and SQIVND (reference sequence). The CDR3 spans 13 residues. The V gene lost 5 bases and the J gene lost 1 base, with 8 bases spanning the gap. CDR3 amino acids: CASSPDGNTEAFF. The CDR3 nucleotides are TGTGCCAGTAGTCCAGACGGGAACACTGAAGCTTTCTTT.

Sample share makes this clone medium-sized (0.01 to 0.1%). This chain joins TRBV6-8 and TRBJ2-7, with D maybe TRBD1 (5 bases). Trimming took off 10 bases at V and 6 bases at J, with 19 bases between the two ends. The length of the CDR3 is 13 residues. Germline V CDR1 and CDR2: MNHGY, SAAAGT. CDR3 sequence reads: CATSPLAGREQYV. CDR3 in DNA: TGTGCCACCTCACCCCTGGCAGGGCGCGAGCAGTACGTC.

This clone was recorded a few times. The chain has TRBV9 and TRBJ1-6; the D gene is possibly TRBD1 (6 bases). The V end lost 5 bases, the J end lost 4 bases, and 22 bases lay between the germline ends. The germline CDR1 and CDR2 sequences are SGDLS and YYNGEE. The CDR3 runs 18 residues. Here the CDR3 DNA reads TGTGCCAGCAGTGAAGCGTTTTGGACAGCCTTTTATAATTCACCCCTCCACTTT. Residues: CASSEAFWTAFYNSPLHF.

There are a few counts of this clone. This sequence joins TRBV5-1 and TRBJ2-1; TRBD2 aligns across 9 bases. This CDR3 is built from 18 residues. V trimming: 3 bases; J trimming: 8 bases; junction bases outside the gene matches: 18. In germline, CDR1 is SGHRS, CDR2 YFSETQ. The CDR3 nucleotides are TGCGCCAGCAGCTCGTACCACTCCCCGGGACTAGCCTCGGATGAGCAGTTCTTC. Amino acids: CASSSYHSPGLASDEQFF.

The chain couples TRBV23-1 to TRBJ2-3, with D perhaps TRBD1 (5 bases). TRBV23-1 is classed as an ORF, of uncertain function. This CDR3 is built from 15 residues. The V end was cut by 0 bases, the J end by 2 bases, with 9 bases between. The CDR3 reads CASSQSTGPTDTQYF. Here the CDR3 DNA reads TGCGCCAGCAGTCAATCTACAGGACCCACAGATACGCAGTATTTT.

This clone has only a few counts. The chain carries TRBV4-1 and TRBJ2-7; D gene ambiguous. Germline V lookup: CDR1 MGHRA, CDR2 YSYEKL. V was shortened by 5 bases and J by 3 bases, with 11 bases between the two germline ends. This CDR3 contains 13 residues. The chain's CDR3 is CASSMAPVYEQYF. The DNA for the CDR3 is TGCGCCAGCAGCATGGCCCCGGTCTACGAGCAGTACTTC.

This clone was seen more than once but under ten times. The genes are TRBV6-8 and TRBJ1-1; D unresolved. This CDR3 comprises 15 residues. The V end was cut by 5 bases, the J end by 3 bases, with 16 bases between. The V gene's germline CDR1 is MNHGY and CDR2 SAAAGT. The DNA for the CDR3 is TGTGCCAGCAGTCCGACGGAGGACCTGGACACTGAAGCTTTCTTT. This gives the protein CASSPTEDLDTEAFF.

This clone was picked up a small number of times. The CDR3 protein is CASSIRDRAYEQYF. The CDR3 coding sequence is TGTGCCAGCAGCATCCGGGACAGGGCCTACGAGCAGTACTTC. The chain uses TRBV7-7 and TRBJ2-7, with TRBD1 identical over 9 bases. The CDR3 is 14 amino acids. Germline assignment: CDR1 SSHAT and CDR2 FNYEAQ (reference sequence). J gave up 2 bases and V 5 bases, and 4 bases lay outside the gene matches.

For this clone: At one boundary the junction diverges from the germline segment, which might be a read error. V is TRBV6-8 and J is TRBJ1-2; maybe TRBD1 (6 bases). Looked up from germline, CDR1 is MNHGY and CDR2 is SAAAGT. The CDR3 length is 12 residues. In nucleotides, the CDR3 is TGTGCCAGCAGTACAAAACAGGGTAGGAACTACTTC. This encodes CASSTKQGRNYF.